The 27 T cell receptor beta chains presented below share a single source sample, sequenced in a study of CD8+CD57+ T cells in acquired aplastic anemia. Patients selected for sequencing had displayed CD8+CD57+ cell expansion by flow cytometry. Using genomic DNA as the template, TCR beta VDJ and CDR3 profiling was carried out. TCRdb re-called the reads through MiXCR, storing one row per CDR3 protein. The table shows 250,000 or so distinct CDR3 sequences, with around half occurring only once. The sequenced sample consisted of sorted CD4+, CD8+, or CD8+CD57+ T cells (not recorded which) from PBMCs. These TCRs come from a human donor with aplastic anemia.

This clonotype was seen repeatedly, ten times or more. In nucleotides, the CDR3 is TGCAGTGCAAGACAGGGGATCCACGAGCAGTACTTC. It is translated as CSARQGIHEQYF. The genes are TRBV20-1 and TRBJ2-7, with 8 bases matching TRBD1. This CDR3 comprises 12 residues. Trimming cost V 6 bases and J 5 bases; bases outside gene matches: 6. In germline, CDR1 is DFQATT, CDR2 SNEGSKA (reference sequence).

This clonotype showed up just a few times. The genes are TRBV29-1 and TRBJ1-3; a weak D match, TRBD1 (5 bases). This CDR3 comprises 16 residues. Looked up from germline, CDR1 is SQVTM and CDR2 is ANQGSEA. V dropped 1 base and J dropped 2 bases, with 15 bases sitting between them. This CDR3 reads CSVEVPQGVPGNTIYF. CDR3 sequence (DNA): TGCAGCGTTGAAGTCCCGCAGGGAGTCCCTGGAAACACCATATATTTT.

This clonotype appeared many times. This rearrangement joins TRBV20-1 to TRBJ2-7, with 8 bases aligning to TRBD2. CDR1 and CDR2 from the germline V gene are DFQATT and SNEGSKA (reference sequence). The length of the CDR3 is 12 residues. The ends lost 5 bases at V and 10 bases at J; junction bases unmatched: 10. In DNA form, the CDR3 reads TGCAGTGCTTTACAGCGGGGGACTCGCCAGTACTTC. Amino acid sequence: CSALQRGTRQYF.

The chain combines TRBV7-9 with TRBJ2-1; D remains unclear. V lost 0 bases and J 4 bases, leaving 19 bases between the germline ends. CDR1 and CDR2 (germline): SEHNR, FQNEAQ (reference sequence). The CDR3 extends over 18 amino acids. The CDR3 reads CASSLARISGRTYNEQFF. The CDR3, as DNA: TGTGCCAGCAGCTTAGCGCGAATTTCCGGGCGGACGTACAATGAGCAGTTCTTC.

The V call is TRBV15, the J call TRBJ1-6; 8 bases align to TRBD1. CDR1 is LNHNV, CDR2 YYDKDF, per germline (reference sequence). V gave up 4 bases and J gave up 10 bases; unmatched junction bases: 18. The CDR3 totals 18 residues. The CDR3 DNA sequence: TGTGCCACCAGCAAAGACAGAGCTTTAGGACAGGGTGGCTCACCCCTCCACTTT. Translating gives CATSKDRALGQGGSPLHF. Combining the CDR3 with reference TRBV15 and TRBJ1-6 gives the whole variable domain DAMVIQNPRYQVTQFGKPVTLSCSQTLNHNVMYWYQQKSSQAPKLLFHYYDKDFNNEADTPDNFQSRRPNTSFCFLDIRSPGLGDTAMYLCATSKDRALGQGGSPLHFGNGTRLTVT.

This clonotype was found many times. V usage is TRBV2 and J usage is TRBJ1-1; TRBD1 might be the D (6 bases). This CDR3 comprises 16 residues. The germline V gene encodes CDR1 SNHLY and CDR2 FYNNEI. V was pared by 6 bases and J by 1 base, with 18 bases between. The CDR3 nucleotides read TGTGCCAGCAGCGACCCGATGGACAGCCCGAACACTGAAGCTTTCTTT. Translated, it gives CASSDPMDSPNTEAFF. Full variable domain (missing parts from reference TRBV2 and TRBJ1-1): EPEVTQTPSHQVTQMGQEVILRCVPISNHLYFYWYRQILGQKVEFLVSFYNNEISEKSEIFDDQFSVERPDGSNFTLKIRSTKLEDSAMYFCASSDPMDSPNTEAFFGQGTRLTVV.

The chain links TRBV7-8 to TRBJ1-5; D gene ambiguous. The CDR3 is made up of 13 amino acids. The V end lost 3 bases, the J end lost 5 bases, and 8 bases lay between the germline ends. Germline CDR1 and CDR2: SGHVS and FQNEAQ. The CDR3 loop is CASSLWTDQPQHF. CDR3 bases: TGTGCCAGCAGCTTGTGGACCGATCAGCCCCAGCATTTT.

This clonotype was picked up one time. V gene TRBV7-9 combines with J gene TRBJ2-1; D is tentatively TRBD1 or TRBD2 (5 bases each). The CDR3 length is 14 residues. Looked up from germline, CDR1 is SEHNR and CDR2 is FQNEAQ (reference sequence). V shed 6 bases and J shed 1 base, with 10 bases lying between them. The CDR3 DNA follows: TGTGCCAGCAGGTGGGGGATGTCCTACAATGAGCAGTTCTTC. Amino acids: CASRWGMSYNEQFF.

This clonotype was detected once. V and J are TRBV20-1 and TRBJ2-5, with D unclear. This CDR3 is 11 amino acids long. Trimming took off 0 bases at V and 4 bases at J, with 3 bases between the two ends. The germline CDR1 and CDR2 sequences are DFQATT and SNEGSKA (reference sequence). In DNA, the CDR3 is TGCAGTGCTAGAGAGGGAGAGACCCAGTACTTC. Translating it yields CSAREGETQYF.

This chain joins TRBV10-1 and TRBJ1-1; D gene unclear. Looked up from germline, CDR1 is WNHNN and CDR2 is SYGVQD (reference sequence). This CDR3 has 13 amino acids. Trimming left V 10 bases short and J 1 base short, with 13 bases between. The CDR3 loop reads CATGLAGNTEAFF. CDR3 nucleotide sequence: TGCGCCACCGGTCTAGCGGGGAACACTGAAGCTTTCTTT.

This clonotype was observed at least ten times. This sequence joins TRBV5-6 and TRBJ1-1; 8 nucleotides match TRBD1. V was clipped by 4 bases and J by 3 bases; unmatched bases: 8. The V gene's germline CDR1 is SGHDT and CDR2 YYEEEE. The CDR3 is made up of 15 amino acids. CDR3 nucleotides: TGTGCCAGCAGCCAACGGACAGGGACTCACACTGAAGCTTTCTTT. Encoded protein: CASSQRTGTHTEAFF.

This clonotype was counted many times. This sequence joins TRBV5-1 and TRBJ1-5; D uncertain. The CDR3 has 15 residues. Germline loops: CDR1 SGHRS, CDR2 YFSETQ. V was pared by 2 bases and J by 3 bases, with 12 bases between. The CDR3 DNA sequence: TGCGCCAGCAGCTTTAATCCAGGCTACAATCAGCCCCAGCATTTT. Translated: CASSFNPGYNQPQHF.

Concerning this clonotype: The missing conserved phenylalanine or tryptophan at the end of this CDR3 makes a read error likely. It is unclear where the CDR3 begins or ends on the DNA, so no DNA is shown, and the CDR3 is as TCRdb lists it. This chain's CDR3 is CASSNNRLA. The rearrangement links TRBV7-9 to TRBJ1-3. The germline V gene has CDR1 SEHNR and CDR2 FQNEAQ (reference sequence). Including both end residues, the CDR3 is 9 amino acids long.

The rearrangement links TRBV27 to TRBJ2-3; D is perhaps TRBD2 (5 bases). CDR3 size: 19 residues. Germline CDR1 is MNHEY and CDR2 is SMNVEV (reference sequence). Trimming left V 1 base short and J 0 bases short, with 20 bases between. CDR3 bases: TGTGCCAGCAGTTTATTCGTAGCGACGCAGAATTCTAGCACAGATACGCAGTATTTT. Amino acids: CASSLFVATQNSSTDTQYF.

The chain employs TRBV20-1 and TRBJ1-1; D ambiguous. Germline V gene data show CDR1 as DFQATT and CDR2 as SNEGSKA (reference sequence). Trimming took off 1 base at V and 10 bases at J, with 10 bases between the two ends. The CDR3 is made up of 11 amino acids. The CDR3 coding sequence is TGCAGTGCTAGAGTTCCCCATGGAGCTTTCTTT. This gives the protein CSARVPHGAFF.

The chain combines TRBV7-2 with TRBJ1-6; D is perhaps TRBD1 (5 bases). Germline CDR1 SGHTA, CDR2 FQGNSA. The CDR3 is 15 residues long. Between the trimmed V and J ends, which lost 1 base and 7 bases, there was a span of 11 bases. CDR3 coding DNA: TGTGCCAGCAGCTTAGGTGCAGGGACGAATTCACCCCTCCACTTT. The encoded protein is CASSLGAGTNSPLHF.

This clonotype showed up just a few times. This may come from a read error, since a much larger clone is one base off. J is TRBJ2-1 and V is TRBV20-1, with a possible D match to TRBD1 (6 bases). Trimming cost V 0 bases and J 8 bases, with 17 bases left between them. There are 15 residues in the CDR3. The V gene's germline CDR1 is DFQATT and CDR2 SNEGSKA (reference sequence). For the CDR3, the DNA is TGCAGTGCTAGAGATGGGGGCAGCCGATACGATGAGCAGTTCTTC. It codes for CSARDGGSRYDEQFF.

Note on this clonotype: This clone may be a read error of a much larger clone one base away. The missing conserved phenylalanine or tryptophan at the end of this CDR3 makes a read error likely. The rearrangement links TRBV6-1 to TRBJ1-6, with D uncertain. Trimming removed 3 bases from V and 7 bases from J, with 10 bases in between. The V gene's germline CDR1 is MNHNS and CDR2 SASEGT. The CDR3 is made up of 14 amino acids. CDR3 nucleotide sequence: TGTGCCAGCAGTGATCCCTCGGGGAATTCACCCCTCCACCTT. Amino acid sequence: CASSDPSGNSPLHL.

This chain joins TRBV25-1 and TRBJ2-7; 7 nucleotides line up with TRBD2. Germline CDR1 and CDR2: MGHDK and SYGVNS. V trimming: 6 bases; J trimming: 1 base; junction bases outside the gene matches: 6. The CDR3 covers 14 residues. CDR3 sequence reads: CASSPSGLSYEQYF. The CDR3 DNA is TGTGCCAGCAGCCCCTCGGGACTATCCTACGAGCAGTACTTC.

This clonotype was seen a few times. In nucleotides, the CDR3 is TGTGCCAGCAGCTTAGGAGAGGGCCGGGAAGCTTTCTTT. Protein: CASSLGEGREAFF. The V gene is TRBV7-2, the J gene TRBJ1-1, with D uncertain. V was cut by 1 base and J by 8 bases, with 11 bases left in between. Germline CDR1 SGHTA, CDR2 FQGNSA. The CDR3 is made up of 13 amino acids. The complete variable domain, with remaining parts taken from reference TRBV7-2 and TRBJ1-1, reads GAGVSQSPSNKVTEKGKDVELRCDPISGHTALYWYRQSLGQGLEFLIYFQGNSAPDKSGLPSDRFSAERTGGSVSTLTIQRTQQEDSAVYLCASSLGEGREAFFGQGTRLTVV.

The rearrangement uses TRBV2 and TRBJ2-7; 9 bases map to TRBD2. Germline-derived CDR1 and CDR2 are SNHLY and FYNNEI. The V and J ends lost 5 bases and 12 bases, in that order; junction bases with no gene match: 11. The CDR3 spans 13 residues. The CDR3 DNA is TGTGCCAGCAGTTTGAATCCGGCTAGCGGGGTGTACTTC. As protein: CASSLNPASGVYF.

This clonotype was detected only a few times. This sequence joins TRBV6-1 and TRBJ2-1; the D gene is possibly TRBD2 (5 bases). V was pared by 0 bases and J by 0 bases, with 15 bases between. The CDR3 sequence is 18 residues long. CDR1 and CDR2 (germline): MNHNS, SASEGT. CDR3 bases: TGTGCCAGCAGTGAAGCACCCCCTTTTGGGAGCTCCTACAATGAGCAGTTCTTC. Translating gives CASSEAPPFGSSYNEQFF.

In this sample, this clonotype turned up many times. This chain links TRBV5-5 with TRBJ2-7; D is undetermined. V shed 0 bases and J shed 3 bases, with 7 bases lying between them. The CDR3 covers 13 residues. The germline CDR1 and CDR2 sequences are SGHKS and YYEKEE (reference sequence). The CDR3 DNA is TGTGCCAGCAGCTTGGGTTTGGGCTACGAGCAGTACTTC. It translates to CASSLGLGYEQYF. Filled out from reference TRBV5-5 and TRBJ2-7, the complete variable domain reads DAGVTQSPTHLIKTRGQQVTLRCSPISGHKSVSWYQQVLGQGPQFIFQYYEKEERGRGNFPDRFSARQFPNYSSELNVNALLLGDSALYLCASSLGLGYEQYFGPGTRLTVT.

The V gene is TRBV5-1, the J gene TRBJ2-6, with 7 bases matching TRBD1. Germline V CDR1 and CDR2: SGHRS, YFSETQ. This CDR3 has 17 residues. With 3 bases clipped from V and 2 bases from J, the junction kept 8 bases outside the gene matches. The CDR3 bases are TGCGCCAGCAGCTGGACCCCCGACAGGGCTGGGGCCAACGTCCTGACTTTC. It encodes CASSWTPDRAGANVLTF. Based on the CDR3 plus reference TRBV5-1 and TRBJ2-6, the full variable domain is KAGVTQTPRYLIKTRGQQVTLSCSPISGHRSVSWYQQTPGQGLQFLFEYFSETQRNKGNFPGRFSGRQFSNSRSEMNVSTLELGDSALYLCASSWTPDRAGANVLTFGAGSRLTVL.

The chain has TRBV2 and TRBJ2-1; 13 nucleotides match TRBD2. With 5 bases clipped from V and 9 bases from J, the junction kept 4 bases outside the gene matches. The CDR3 is 14 residues long. CDR1 SNHLY and CDR2 FYNNEI come from the germline V gene. Written as DNA, the CDR3 is TGTGCCAGCAGTTCCAGGACTAGCGGGGGTGAGCAGTTCTTC. This codes for CASSSRTSGGEQFF.

The chain links TRBV24-1 to TRBJ1-1, with unresolved D. Germline assignment: CDR1 KGHDR and CDR2 SFDVKD. Trimming removed 11 bases at V and 12 bases at J, with 21 bases between. The CDR3 consists of 12 residues. CDR3 sequence (DNA): TGTGCCAGTAGATCCTGGACGTGGGGAACTTTCTTT. Amino acid sequence: CASRSWTWGTFF.

This chain links TRBV2 with TRBJ2-5, with a weak D call TRBD2 (6 bases). This CDR3 contains 14 residues. The germline V gene encodes CDR1 SNHLY and CDR2 FYNNEI. V shed 5 bases and J shed 1 base, with 11 bases lying between them. CDR3 in amino acids: CASSPQRAQETQYF. The CDR3 bases are TGTGCCAGCAGTCCACAGCGGGCCCAAGAGACCCAGTACTTC.